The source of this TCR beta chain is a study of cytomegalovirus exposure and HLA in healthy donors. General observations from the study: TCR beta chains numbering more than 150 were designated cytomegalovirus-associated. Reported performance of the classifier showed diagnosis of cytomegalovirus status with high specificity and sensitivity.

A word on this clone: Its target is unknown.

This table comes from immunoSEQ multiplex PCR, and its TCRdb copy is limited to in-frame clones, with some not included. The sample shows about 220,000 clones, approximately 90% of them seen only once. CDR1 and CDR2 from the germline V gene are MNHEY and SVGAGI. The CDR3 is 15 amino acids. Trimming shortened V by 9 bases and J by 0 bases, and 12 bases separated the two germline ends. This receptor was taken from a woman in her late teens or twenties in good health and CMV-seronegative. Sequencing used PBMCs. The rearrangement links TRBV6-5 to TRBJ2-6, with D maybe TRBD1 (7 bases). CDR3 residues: CASRQGLSGANVLTF. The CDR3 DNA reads TGTGCCAGTCGACAGGGACTCTCTGGGGCCAACGTCCTGACTTTC.